This paragraph reports one TCR beta chain. Antigen unknown. There are 16 residues in the CDR3. These data originate in a study of blood T cells in healthy people across ages. Primed by a sample-barcoded 5' primer and a J-beta primer mix, a second PCR proceeded for about 7 to 11 cycles. TCRdb recomputed calls from the 5' RACE reads with MiXCR, one row per CDR3 protein. The data contain approximately 800,000 distinct CDR3 sequences, more than 25% of them singletons. The study drew donors from healthy Caucasian individuals in Russia aged about 6 to 95. Study-wide points: The unknown donor CMV status may have confounded expanded clonotype changes.

In addition, the sample was reused for a study of T cells of mothers and their children.

The V and J genes are TRBV21-1 and TRBJ2-3; the D call in the table, TRBD1, was not verified against the DNA. TRBV21-1 is described as a pseudogene. Sequencing was done on a sample of blood. The origin of this receptor is a boy aged 10-17 years in good health. The CDR3 loop reads CASSKDREISTDTQYF. DNA of the CDR3: TGTGCCAGCAGCAAGGACAGGGAGATTAGCACAGATACGCAGTATTTT.